The 9 T cell receptor beta chains listed next were all sequenced from one sample in a study of technical replicates of blood from several donors. Method: immunoSEQ multiplex PCR; TCRdb's copy keeps in-frame clones and lacks some. The sample includes tens of thousands of clones, approximately 90% of them seen just once. Sequenced: PBMCs. These TCRs come from a human donor in good health. Some clones in this sample may be carry-over from other donors' samples.

The chain combines TRBV4-2 with TRBJ1-2; 10 nucleotides match TRBD1. Germline V gives CDR1 LGHNA, CDR2 YNFKEQ. The CDR3 contains 15 residues. The V and J ends lost 1 base and 4 bases, in that order; junction bases with no gene match: 3. The chain's CDR3 is CASSQGQGAGYGYTF. Written as DNA, the CDR3 is TGTGCCAGCAGCCAAGGACAGGGGGCGGGCTATGGCTACACCTTC.

CDR3 in amino acids: CSVDRSGSPHTF. CDR3 DNA: TGCAGCGTTGATCGATCGGGATCTCCCCACACCTTC. V and J are TRBV29-1 and TRBJ1-2, with no clear D. CDR1 and CDR2 from the germline V gene are SQVTM and ANQGSEA. This CDR3 spans 12 amino acids. Trimming removed 3 bases at V and 12 bases at J, with 17 bases between.

The J gene is TRBJ2-7, the V gene TRBV6-5, with 10 nucleotides matching TRBD1. J gave up 0 bases and V 6 bases, and 5 bases lay outside the gene matches. Germline V gene sequence: CDR1 MNHEY, CDR2 SVGAGI. This CDR3 has 15 amino acids. In nucleotides, the CDR3 is TGTGCCAGCAGGTCGGGACAGGGGAGCTCCTACGAGCAGTACTTC. This translates into CASRSGQGSSYEQYF.

The chain is built from TRBV18 and TRBJ1-1, with D uncertain. This CDR3 is built from 15 residues. Trimming left V 3 bases short and J 5 bases short, with 16 bases between. CDR1 is KGHSH and CDR2 is LQKENI in the germline V gene. This CDR3 reads CASSPGQLGGTEAFF. The CDR3 DNA sequence: TGTGCCAGCTCACCTGGGCAGTTGGGTGGGACTGAAGCTTTCTTT.

The chain carries TRBV4-2 and TRBJ2-3; 8 bases map to TRBD2. The CDR3 is 17 amino acids. V lost 4 bases and J lost 2; bases outside the gene matches: 11. Germline-derived CDR1 and CDR2 are LGHNA and YNFKEQ. The CDR3 protein is CASSRAGTSGVTDTQYF. CDR3 DNA sequence: TGTGCCAGCAGCCGGGCCGGGACTAGTGGTGTCACAGATACGCAGTATTTT.

The chain links TRBV7-9 to TRBJ1-1; TRBD1 aligns across 9 bases. Unmatched junction bases numbered 5, after V lost 3 bases and J lost 0 bases. The CDR3 covers 16 residues. Germline V lookup: CDR1 SEHNR, CDR2 FQNEAQ (reference sequence). CDR3 sequence: CASSFWGQGLNTEAFF. The CDR3 region has the DNA TGTGCCAGCAGCTTCTGGGGACAGGGATTGAACACTGAAGCTTTCTTT.

The CDR3 nucleotides are TGTGCCAGCAGCCAAGTCAGGTCAGGGGGTCAGCCCCAGCATTTT. Translated: CASSQVRSGGQPQHF. This sequence joins TRBV4-2 and TRBJ1-5; TRBD1 matches at 7 bases. CDR1 LGHNA and CDR2 YNFKEQ come from the germline V gene. This CDR3 region has 15 residues. Losses at the gene ends were 1 base for V and 6 bases for J; bases not matched to a gene: 6.

The chain joins TRBV5-6 to TRBJ2-1, with TRBD2 identical over 10 bases. Germline loops: CDR1 SGHDT, CDR2 YYEEEE. The CDR3 sequence is 16 residues long. With V trimmed by 1 base and J by 3 bases, 4 bases remained unmatched. CDR3 sequence: CASSLLAGGYYNEQFF. CDR3 bases: TGTGCCAGCAGCTTGTTAGCGGGGGGCTACTACAATGAGCAGTTCTTC.

With regard to this clone: One end of the junction is discordant with germline, which a read error may explain. The chain links TRBV7-2 to TRBJ2-2, with TRBD2 matching over 11 bases. The germline CDR1 and CDR2 sequences are SGHTA and FQGNSA. The length of the CDR3 is 15 residues. The CDR3 coding sequence is TGTGCCAGCAGTTTAGCGGGGGGGCTGCCCGGGGAGCTGTTTTTT. It codes for CASSLAGGLPGELFF.